What follows are 32 T cell receptor beta chains derived from one specimen sequenced in a study of blood T cell repertoires in COVID-19. TCRdb keeps only in-frame clones here, not all; method: immunoSEQ multiplex PCR. The sample has 200,000 to 250,000 clones; approximately 80% are singletons. The sequencing input was peripheral blood. The receptor source for this set is a man aged 30-40 years with active or convalescent COVID-19.

The sample holds one count of this clone. The chain joins TRBV12-3 or TRBV12-4 to TRBJ2-7, with D tentatively TRBD1 (7 bases). The V gene lost 3 bases and the J gene lost 6 bases, with 12 bases spanning the gap. The CDR3 is made up of 13 amino acids. The DNA of the CDR3 is TGTGCCAGCAGTTTTGCGCAGGGGGGCGAGCAGTACTTC. Its translation is CASSFAQGGEQYF.

In DNA, the CDR3 is TGTGCCAGCAGGACTAGCGGGGTTGACGAGCAGTACTTC. Amino acids: CASRTSGVDEQYF. J is TRBJ2-7 and V is TRBV12-3 or TRBV12-4; TRBD2 matches 11 bases. The CDR3 has 13 residues. With V trimmed by 6 bases and J by 5 bases, 3 bases remained unmatched.

The chain links TRBV28 to TRBJ1-3, with D possibly matching TRBD1 (5 bases). The germline CDR1 and CDR2 sequences are MDHEN and SYDVKM. Trimming took off 6 bases at V and 4 bases at J, with 13 bases between the two ends. The CDR3 is 14 residues long. The CDR3 nucleotides read TGTGCCAGCAGGGAGGGACCATCCGGAAACACCATATATTTT. Its translation is CASREGPSGNTIYF.

This chain connects TRBV20-1 to TRBJ2-1; 7 positions agree with TRBD2. The CDR3 sequence is 13 residues long. Germline V CDR1 and CDR2: DFQATT, SNEGSKA (reference sequence). V trimming: 3 bases; J trimming: 7 bases; junction bases outside the gene matches: 6. The CDR3 DNA is TGCAGTGCTAGTGGGCTAGCGGTTAATGAGCAGTTCTTC. Encoded protein: CSASGLAVNEQFF.

The chain has TRBV28 and TRBJ1-1; maybe TRBD1 (5 bases). The V gene lost 6 bases and the J gene lost 8 bases, with 16 bases spanning the gap. Germline lookup yields CDR1 MDHEN and CDR2 SYDVKM. The CDR3 sequence is 13 residues long. CDR3 sequence: CASSPIGAVEAFF. Written as DNA, the CDR3 is TGTGCCAGCAGCCCGATTGGGGCGGTGGAAGCTTTCTTT.

V is TRBV7-2 and J is TRBJ2-7; tentative D call: TRBD2 (6 bases). The CDR3 has 13 amino acids. Trimming took off 5 bases at V and 4 bases at J, with 12 bases between the two ends. CDR1 SGHTA and CDR2 FQGNSA come from the germline V gene. The CDR3 here is CASSPHSGYEQYF. Written as DNA, the CDR3 is TGTGCCAGCAGCCCCCATAGCGGATACGAGCAGTACTTC.

The chain links TRBV11-2 to TRBJ1-2; tentative D call: TRBD1 (5 bases). Germline CDR1 is SGHAT and CDR2 is FQNNGV. The CDR3 covers 13 residues. The V and J ends lost 4 bases and 3 bases respectively, with 9 bases between them. The CDR3 DNA sequence: TGTGCCAGCAGCTCGGACACCTACTATGGCTACACCTTC. It codes for CASSSDTYYGYTF.

This chain joins TRBV5-1 and TRBJ2-3, with D maybe TRBD1 (6 bases). Germline V gene lookup returns CDR1 SGHRS and CDR2 YFSETQ. CDR3 length: 14 amino acids. V lost 4 bases and J 1 base, leaving 10 bases between the germline ends. DNA for the CDR3: TGCGCCAGCAGCAGACAGGACGGCACAGATACGCAGTATTTT. Translated: CASSRQDGTDTQYF.

This clone was seen a single time. This chain connects TRBV6-4 to TRBJ1-1; D is ambiguous. The CDR3 sequence is 11 residues long. Trimming pared 2 bases from V and 8 bases from J, leaving 6 bases between. Germline lookup yields CDR1 MRHNA and CDR2 SNTAGT. The CDR3 loop is CASSDGTEAFF. The CDR3 DNA sequence: TGTGCCAGCAGTGACGGCACAGAAGCTTTCTTT.

This clone came up once. The rearrangement uses TRBV11-3 and TRBJ1-1; TRBD1 agrees at 9 bases. The CDR3 is 20 amino acids. After removal of 1 base from V and 1 base from J, the junction contained 16 bases not matched to a gene. Germline V gene data show CDR1 as SGHNT and CDR2 as YENEEA. CDR3 DNA sequence: TGTGCCAGCAGCTTAGGGGTTGGTCAGGAAGGGACAGGGACGAACACTGAAGCTTTCTTT. Translating gives CASSLGVGQEGTGTNTEAFF.

The rearrangement uses TRBV2 and TRBJ1-4; no definite D call. The germline gives CDR1 SNHLY, CDR2 FYNNEI. V was shortened by 7 bases and J by 3 bases, with 6 bases between the two germline ends. CDR3 length: 12 residues. CDR3 loop: CASKRSNEKLFF. The CDR3, as DNA: TGTGCCAGCAAGAGGTCTAATGAAAAACTGTTTTTT.

This clone was seen many times. The V and J genes are TRBV28 and TRBJ1-2; no firm D call. The germline CDR1 and CDR2 sequences are MDHEN and SYDVKM. Trimming shortened V by 5 bases and J by 8 bases, and 12 bases separated the two germline ends. The CDR3 covers 12 residues. The CDR3 DNA sequence: TGTGCCAGCAGTCGAGGGTTCAAGGGCTACACCTTC. This codes for CASSRGFKGYTF.

The CDR3 bases are TGTGCCAGCAGCCCCCGGGTGGAGGCCCAGTACTTC. Residues: CASSPRVEAQYF. The V and J genes are TRBV12-3 or TRBV12-4 and TRBJ2-5, with D possibly matching TRBD2 (5 bases). CDR3 length equals 12 residues. V dropped 6 bases and J dropped 9 bases, with 14 bases sitting between them.

This clone has only a few counts. V is TRBV18 and J is TRBJ2-2; D is possibly TRBD2 (6 bases). V lost 8 bases and J lost 2, with 18 bases in between. The CDR3 runs to 16 residues. From germline, CDR1 is KGHSH and CDR2 LQKENI. CDR3 in DNA: TGTGCCAGCCCAGTCGGGGCGGGAACCAACACCGGGGAGCTGTTTTTT. Translated: CASPVGAGTNTGELFF.

As concerns this clone: The same CDR3 is also encoded by other DNA sequences in this sample. This chain uses TRBV5-1 with TRBJ1-2; D unclear. Trimming took off 0 bases at V and 2 bases at J, with 5 bases between the two ends. The CDR3 is 13 residues long. Germline CDR1 is SGHRS and CDR2 is YFSETQ. The CDR3 DNA sequence: TGCGCCAGCAGCTTGGGACAAAACTATGGCTACACCTTC. Protein sequence: CASSLGQNYGYTF.

The chain is built from TRBV12-3 or TRBV12-4 and TRBJ1-6; tentatively, D is TRBD1 (5 bases). The CDR3 consists of 12 residues. The ends were cut back, 6 bases at V and 6 bases at J, with 6 bases in the middle. The CDR3 reads CASSDSNSPLHF. As DNA, the CDR3 is TGTGCCAGCAGCGACAGTAATTCACCCCTCCACTTT.

This chain links TRBV15 with TRBJ1-5; no clear D gene. V lost 0 bases and J lost 4, with 13 bases in between. The germline gives CDR1 LNHNV, CDR2 YYDKDF (reference sequence). The CDR3 is 16 amino acids. CDR3 sequence reads: CATSRDRQTGNQPQHF. The CDR3 DNA reads as TGTGCCACCAGCAGAGATAGGCAGACCGGGAATCAGCCCCAGCATTTT.

The gene calls are TRBV5-6 and TRBJ1-2; tentatively, D is TRBD1 (5 bases). This CDR3 contains 12 residues. CDR1 is SGHDT, CDR2 YYEEEE, per germline. V was trimmed by 3 bases and J by 6 bases, leaving 9 bases between them. CDR3 residues: CASSWRGNGYTF. CDR3 in DNA: TGTGCCAGCAGCTGGAGGGGAAATGGCTACACCTTC.

The rearrangement links TRBV9 to TRBJ2-7; 8 nucleotides align to TRBD2. There are 13 residues in the CDR3. Germline V CDR1 and CDR2: SGDLS, YYNGEE. The V and J ends lost 0 bases and 6 bases, in that order; junction bases with no gene match: 2. In DNA, the CDR3 is TGTGCCAGCAGCGTAGGGACTAGCCGCGAGCAGTACTTC. Protein sequence: CASSVGTSREQYF.

The chain employs TRBV7-9 and TRBJ1-1; D uncertain. V lost 1 base and J 7 bases, leaving 10 bases between the germline ends. Germline lookup yields CDR1 SEHNR and CDR2 FQNEAQ (reference sequence). The CDR3 covers 13 residues. CDR3: CASSLVFAGEAFF. CDR3 nucleotide sequence: TGTGCCAGCAGCTTAGTTTTCGCGGGTGAAGCTTTCTTT.

The chain uses TRBV5-4 and TRBJ2-4; 10 bases are shared with TRBD2. V gave up 2 bases and J gave up 6 bases; unmatched junction bases: 8. The CDR3 covers 16 residues. Germline V gives CDR1 SGHNT, CDR2 YYREEE (reference sequence). The CDR3 DNA follows: TGTGCCAGCAGCTTAAATCCAGCGGGAGGGGGAAACATTCAGTACTTC. This sequence encodes CASSLNPAGGGNIQYF.

The CDR3 sequence: CASSHRTGQETQYF. DNA for the CDR3: TGTGCCAGCAGCCATCGGACTGGGCAAGAGACCCAGTACTTC. The chain has TRBV3-1 (or the pseudogene TRBV3-2) and TRBJ2-5; D may be TRBD2 (5 bases). The CDR3 has 14 amino acids. V was shortened by 3 bases and J by 2 bases, with 10 bases between the two germline ends. CDR1 and CDR2 from the germline V gene are LGHDT and YNNKEL (reference sequence).

The chain combines TRBV30 with TRBJ1-6; 9 bases map to TRBD1. Trimming removed 2 bases from V and 10 bases from J; junction bases left unmatched: 6. The germline V gene has CDR1 GTSNPN and CDR2 SVGIG (reference sequence). The CDR3 contains 14 residues. The CDR3: CAWSLGQGGSPLHF. For the CDR3, the DNA is TGTGCCTGGAGTTTGGGACAGGGAGGCTCACCCCTCCACTTT.

The sample holds a few counts of this clone. J is TRBJ2-3 and V is TRBV27, with a weak D call TRBD2 (5 bases). The germline CDR1 and CDR2 sequences are MNHEY and SMNVEV (reference sequence). Deletions cut 4 bases from V and 1 base from J, with 12 bases between. This CDR3 region has 15 residues. CDR3 loop: CASSYWAEGTDTQYF. In DNA form, the CDR3 reads TGTGCCAGCAGTTATTGGGCGGAGGGCACAGATACGCAGTATTTT.

The chain employs TRBV20-1 and TRBJ1-2; D possibly corresponds to TRBD1 (6 bases). The CDR3 length is 12 residues. The ends were cut back, 3 bases at V and 8 bases at J, with 13 bases in the middle. CDR1 DFQATT and CDR2 SNEGSKA come from the germline V gene (reference sequence). CDR3 nucleotide sequence: TGCAGTGCTAGTCCCAGGGGATGGGGCTACACCTTC. Translating gives CSASPRGWGYTF.

The rearrangement links TRBV12-3 or TRBV12-4 to TRBJ2-1; 9 bases agree with TRBD1. This CDR3 is 12 amino acids long. The V segment lost 7 bases and the J segment 10 bases; nucleotides outside the gene matches: 5. The CDR3 region is CASTWTGDEQFF. CDR3 sequence (DNA): TGTGCCAGCACCTGGACAGGGGACGAGCAGTTCTTC.

The V gene is TRBV4-2, the J gene TRBJ2-7; TRBD2 matches at 9 bases. Germline loops: CDR1 LGHNA, CDR2 YNFKEQ. The CDR3 is 16 amino acids. Trimming at V came to 1 base and at J to 0 bases, leaving 4 bases not matched to a gene. CDR3: CASSQGAGGASYEQYF. CDR3 coding DNA: TGTGCCAGCAGCCAAGGAGCGGGGGGCGCCTCCTACGAGCAGTACTTC.

The chain couples TRBV4-1 to TRBJ1-4; D ambiguous. The CDR3 totals 16 residues. V was clipped by 2 bases and J by 3 bases, with 13 bases between them. Germline CDR1 and CDR2: MGHRA and YSYEKL. The CDR3, as DNA: TGCGCCAGCAGCCAACCCCTGAGGGCCCCTAATGAAAAACTGTTTTTT. This translates into CASSQPLRAPNEKLFF.

The chain joins TRBV4-2 to TRBJ1-2; possible D gene TRBD1, 6 bases. The V end was cut by 1 base, the J end by 8 bases, with 26 bases between. This CDR3 comprises 18 residues. Germline V gene data show CDR1 as LGHNA and CDR2 as YNFKEQ. The CDR3 DNA reads as TGTGCCAGCAGCCAAGTCCAGGCAGGGGCCCCCGAGAGAGTGGGCTACACCTTC. Translated, it gives CASSQVQAGAPERVGYTF.

This chain uses TRBV19 with TRBJ1-2, with D unclear. Per the germline V gene, CDR1 is LNHDA and CDR2 is SQIVND (reference sequence). The CDR3 consists of 14 residues. V lost 9 bases and J lost 6, with 20 bases in between. This CDR3 reads CASQPAHREDGYTF. The CDR3 nucleotides read TGTGCCAGCCAACCCGCCCATCGAGAGGATGGCTACACCTTC. Full variable domain (outside the CDR3, taken from reference TRBV19 and TRBJ1-2): DGGITQSPKYLFRKEGQNVTLSCEQNLNHDAMYWYRQDPGQGLRLIYYSQIVNDFQKGDIAEGYSVSREKKESFPLTVTSAQKNPTAFYLCASQPAHREDGYTFGSGTRLTVV.

The chain combines TRBV5-1 with TRBJ2-3; 15 nucleotides align to TRBD2. Germline loops: CDR1 SGHRS, CDR2 YFSETQ. This CDR3 is 18 amino acids long. The V and J ends lost 0 bases and 6 bases, in that order; junction bases with no gene match: 8. The CDR3 sequence: CASSLEGLAGGPMDTQYF. The CDR3 DNA is TGCGCCAGCAGCTTGGAGGGACTAGCGGGGGGCCCGATGGATACGCAGTATTTT.

The gene calls are TRBV4-1 and TRBJ2-1, with 14 nucleotides matching TRBD2. V dropped 2 bases and J dropped 14; count of bases not matched to a gene: 14. CDR1 is MGHRA, CDR2 YSYEKL, per germline. The CDR3 is 17 residues long. This CDR3 is CASSQLLTSGRASGEFF. CDR3 nucleotide sequence: TGCGCCAGCAGCCAACTCTTGACTAGCGGGAGGGCCTCCGGGGAGTTCTTC.